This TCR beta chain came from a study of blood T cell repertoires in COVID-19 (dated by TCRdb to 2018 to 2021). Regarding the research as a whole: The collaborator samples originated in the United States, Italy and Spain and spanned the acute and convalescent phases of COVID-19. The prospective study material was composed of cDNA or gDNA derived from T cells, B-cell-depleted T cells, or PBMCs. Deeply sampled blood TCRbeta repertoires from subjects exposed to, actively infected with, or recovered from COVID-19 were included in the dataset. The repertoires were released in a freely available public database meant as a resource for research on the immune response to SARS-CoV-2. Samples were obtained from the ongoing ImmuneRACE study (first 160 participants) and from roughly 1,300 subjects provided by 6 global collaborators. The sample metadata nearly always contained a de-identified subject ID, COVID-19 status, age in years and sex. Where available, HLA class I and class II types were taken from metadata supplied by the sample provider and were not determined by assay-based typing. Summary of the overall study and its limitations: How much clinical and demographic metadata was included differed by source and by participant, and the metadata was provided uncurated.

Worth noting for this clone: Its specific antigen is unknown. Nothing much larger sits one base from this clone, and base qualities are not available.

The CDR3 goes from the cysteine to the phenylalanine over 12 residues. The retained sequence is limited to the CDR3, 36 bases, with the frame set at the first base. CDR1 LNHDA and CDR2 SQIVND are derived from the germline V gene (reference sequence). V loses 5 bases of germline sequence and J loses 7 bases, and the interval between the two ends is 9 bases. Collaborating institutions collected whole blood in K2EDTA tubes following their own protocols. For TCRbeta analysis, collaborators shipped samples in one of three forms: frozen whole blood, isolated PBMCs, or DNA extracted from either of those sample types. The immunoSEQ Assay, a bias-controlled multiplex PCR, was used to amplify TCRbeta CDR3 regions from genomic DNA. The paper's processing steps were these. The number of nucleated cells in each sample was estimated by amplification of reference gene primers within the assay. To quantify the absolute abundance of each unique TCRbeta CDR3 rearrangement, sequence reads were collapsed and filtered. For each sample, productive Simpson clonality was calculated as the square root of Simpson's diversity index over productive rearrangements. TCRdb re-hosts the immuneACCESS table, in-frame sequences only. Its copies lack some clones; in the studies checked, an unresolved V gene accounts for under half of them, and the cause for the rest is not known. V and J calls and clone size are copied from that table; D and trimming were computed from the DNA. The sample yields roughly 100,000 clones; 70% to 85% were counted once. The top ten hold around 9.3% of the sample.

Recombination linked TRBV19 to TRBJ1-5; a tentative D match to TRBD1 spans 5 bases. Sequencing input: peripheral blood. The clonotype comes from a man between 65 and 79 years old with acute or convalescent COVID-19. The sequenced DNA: TGTGCCAGTAGTCCCCCAGGGCAGCCCCAGCATTTT. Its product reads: CASSPPGQPQHF.